This T cell receptor (beta chain) was recovered during a study of shared clonotypes between healthy human individuals. Background on the study: There were three CD4 naive, three CD4 memory, two CD8 naive and one CD8 memory plates per donor.

About this clone itself: Its cognate antigen is unknown.

Findings and limits, study-wide: An expected dependence of interdonor clonotype sharing on sequencing depth was noted. Clonotype sharing across a few donors was observed for around 5% of naive CD4 clonotypes.

The CDR3 is 16 residues long. V shed 4 bases and J 4 bases; nucleotides not matched to a gene: 7. In germline, CDR1 is MGHRA, CDR2 YSYEKL. In the authors' methods: ImmunoSEQ gave junction-only sequences without quality scores, so filtering differed. Here immunoSEQ multiplex PCR was the method, and the copy in TCRdb shows in-frame clones only, minus some. Clone size and the V and J calls come from that table; the DNA yielded D and trimming. The sample comprises more than 400,000 clones, almost 97% of which are singletons, and about 0.064% rests with the top ten. This rearrangement joins TRBV4-1 to TRBJ2-6; 7 nucleotides match TRBD1. The sequence was collected from a woman aged 25-40 years in good health. The sample taken for sequencing was naive CD4+ T cells sorted from blood. Subset given: CD45RA+ positively selected. CDR3: CASSLLTGAGANVLTF. The DNA for the CDR3 is TGCGCCAGCAGCCTATTAACAGGGGCCGGGGCCAACGTCCTGACTTTC.